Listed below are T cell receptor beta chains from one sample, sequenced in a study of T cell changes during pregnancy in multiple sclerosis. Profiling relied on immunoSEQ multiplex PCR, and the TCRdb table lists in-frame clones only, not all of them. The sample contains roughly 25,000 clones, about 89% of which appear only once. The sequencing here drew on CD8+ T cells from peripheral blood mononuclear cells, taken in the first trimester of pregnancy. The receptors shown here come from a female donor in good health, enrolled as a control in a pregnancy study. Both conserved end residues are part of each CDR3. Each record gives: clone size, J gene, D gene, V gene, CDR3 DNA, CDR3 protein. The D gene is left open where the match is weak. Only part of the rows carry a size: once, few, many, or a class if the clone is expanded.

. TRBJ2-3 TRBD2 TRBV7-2 TGTGCCAGCAGCTCCCGTGACGGGAGGGGCGCAGATACGCAGTATTTT CASSSRDGRGADTQYF
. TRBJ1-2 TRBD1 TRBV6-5 TGTGCCAGCAGACAGGGGGCTCGGGCTAACTATGGCTACACCTTC CASRQGARANYGYTF
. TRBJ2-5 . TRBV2 TGTGCCAGCAGCCGCGGCAACCAAGAGACCCAGTACTTC CASSRGNQETQYF
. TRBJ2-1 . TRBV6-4 TGTGCCAGCAGTAAAAGCGTCAGCTCCTACAATGAGCAGTTCTTC CASSKSVSSYNEQFF
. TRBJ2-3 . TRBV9 TGTGCCAGCAGCCCCCAAGGGGGACGCACAGATACGCAGTATTTT CASSPQGGRTDTQYF
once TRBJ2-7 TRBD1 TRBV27 TGTGCCAGCAGTATCGACAGGGGAGCCTACGAGCAGTACTTC CASSIDRGAYEQYF
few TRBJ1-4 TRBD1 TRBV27 TGTGCCAGCAGTTTCCAGACAGGGGCTAATGAAAAACTGTTTTTT CASSFQTGANEKLFF
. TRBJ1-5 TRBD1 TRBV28 TGTGCCAGCAGTTTGTTGACAGGGAGACAGCCCCAGCATTTT CASSLLTGRQPQHF
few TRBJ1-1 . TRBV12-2 TGTGCAAGTCGCTTAATGACAGGGAGGAACACTGAAGCTTTCTTT CASRLMTGRNTEAFF
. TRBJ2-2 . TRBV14 TGTGCCAGCAGCATTAATAGCCCCCCCGGGGAGCTGTTTTTT CASSINSPPGELFF
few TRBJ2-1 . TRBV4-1 TGCGCCAGCAGCCAATACATAGAGCAGTTCTTC CASSQYIEQFF
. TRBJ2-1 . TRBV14 TGTGCCAGCAGGGGAGGCAGTTCCAATGAGCAGTTCTTC CASRGGSSNEQFF
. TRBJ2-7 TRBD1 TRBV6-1 TGTGCCAGCAGTGGCCCAGGGGGTATCTACGAGCAGTACTTC CASSGPGGIYEQYF
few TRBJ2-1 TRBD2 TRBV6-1 TGTGCCAGCAGTGGACTAGCGGGGGGCAATGAGCAGTTCTTC CASSGLAGGNEQFF
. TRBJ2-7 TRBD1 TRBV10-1 TGCGCCAGCAGTGGGCAGGGGGCCTGGGAGCAGTACTTC CASSGQGAWEQYF
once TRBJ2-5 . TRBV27 TGTGCCAGCAGTTTATCGGCAGGTGGGCGTGAGACCCAGTACTTC CASSLSAGGRETQYF
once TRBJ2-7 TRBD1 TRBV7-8 TGTGCCAGCAGCTCTCCCCGGGACAGCTTATACGAGCAGTACTTC CASSSPRDSLYEQYF